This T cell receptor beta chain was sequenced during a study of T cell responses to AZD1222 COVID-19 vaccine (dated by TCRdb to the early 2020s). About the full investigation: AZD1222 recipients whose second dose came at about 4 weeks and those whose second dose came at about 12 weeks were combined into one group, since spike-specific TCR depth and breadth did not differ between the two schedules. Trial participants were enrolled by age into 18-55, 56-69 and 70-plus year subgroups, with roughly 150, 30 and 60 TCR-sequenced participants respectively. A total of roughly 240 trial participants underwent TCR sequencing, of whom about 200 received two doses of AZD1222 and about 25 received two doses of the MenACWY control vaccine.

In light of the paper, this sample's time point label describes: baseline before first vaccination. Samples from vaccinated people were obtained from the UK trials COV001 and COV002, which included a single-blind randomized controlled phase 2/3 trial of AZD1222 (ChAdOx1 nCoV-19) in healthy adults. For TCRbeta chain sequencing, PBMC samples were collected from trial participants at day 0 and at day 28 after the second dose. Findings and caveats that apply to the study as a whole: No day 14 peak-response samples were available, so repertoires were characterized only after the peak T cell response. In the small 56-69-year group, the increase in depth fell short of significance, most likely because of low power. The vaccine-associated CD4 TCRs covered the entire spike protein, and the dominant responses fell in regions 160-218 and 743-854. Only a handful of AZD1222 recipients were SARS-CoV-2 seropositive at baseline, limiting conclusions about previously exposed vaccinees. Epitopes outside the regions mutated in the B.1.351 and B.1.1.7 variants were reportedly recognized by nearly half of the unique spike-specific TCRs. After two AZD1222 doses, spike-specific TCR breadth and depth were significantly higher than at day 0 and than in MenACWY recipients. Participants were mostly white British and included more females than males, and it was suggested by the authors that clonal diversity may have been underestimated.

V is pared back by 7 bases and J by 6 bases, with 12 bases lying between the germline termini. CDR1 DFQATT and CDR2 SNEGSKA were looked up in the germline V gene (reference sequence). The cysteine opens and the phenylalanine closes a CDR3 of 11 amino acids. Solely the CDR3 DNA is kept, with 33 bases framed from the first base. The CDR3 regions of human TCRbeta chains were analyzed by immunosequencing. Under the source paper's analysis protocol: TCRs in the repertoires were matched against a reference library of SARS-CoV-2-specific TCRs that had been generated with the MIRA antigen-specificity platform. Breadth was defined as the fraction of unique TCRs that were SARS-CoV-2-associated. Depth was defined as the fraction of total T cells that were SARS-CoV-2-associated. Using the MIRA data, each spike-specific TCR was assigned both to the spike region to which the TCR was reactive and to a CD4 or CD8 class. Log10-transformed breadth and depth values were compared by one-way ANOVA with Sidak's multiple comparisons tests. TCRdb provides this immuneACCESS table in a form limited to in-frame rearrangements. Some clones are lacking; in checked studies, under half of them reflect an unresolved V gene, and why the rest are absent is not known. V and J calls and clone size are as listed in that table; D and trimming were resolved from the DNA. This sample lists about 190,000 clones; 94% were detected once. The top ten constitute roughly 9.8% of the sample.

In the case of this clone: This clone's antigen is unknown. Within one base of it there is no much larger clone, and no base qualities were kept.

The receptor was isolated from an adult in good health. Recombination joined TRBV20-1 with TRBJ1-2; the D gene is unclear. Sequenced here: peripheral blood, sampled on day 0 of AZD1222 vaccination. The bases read TGCAGTGGTGTGGGGTGGGATGGCTACACCTTC. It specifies CSGVGWDGYTF.